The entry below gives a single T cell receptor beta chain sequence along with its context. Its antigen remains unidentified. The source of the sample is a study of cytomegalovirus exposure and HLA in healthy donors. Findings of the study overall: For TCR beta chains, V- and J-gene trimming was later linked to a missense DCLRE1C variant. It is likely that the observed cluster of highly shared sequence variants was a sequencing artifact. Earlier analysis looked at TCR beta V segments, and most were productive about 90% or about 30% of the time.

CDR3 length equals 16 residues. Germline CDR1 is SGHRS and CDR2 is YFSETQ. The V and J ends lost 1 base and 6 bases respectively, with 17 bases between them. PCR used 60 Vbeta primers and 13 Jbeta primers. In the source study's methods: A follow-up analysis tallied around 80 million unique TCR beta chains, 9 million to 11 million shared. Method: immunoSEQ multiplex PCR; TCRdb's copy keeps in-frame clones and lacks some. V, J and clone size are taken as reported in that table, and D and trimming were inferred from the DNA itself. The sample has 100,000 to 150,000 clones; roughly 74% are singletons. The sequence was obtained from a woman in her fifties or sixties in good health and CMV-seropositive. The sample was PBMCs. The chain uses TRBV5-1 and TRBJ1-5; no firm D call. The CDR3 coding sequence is TGCGCCAGCAGCTTGCGGGAAAGGTTTACTGGTCAGCCCCAGCATTTT. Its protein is CASSLRERFTGQPQHF.